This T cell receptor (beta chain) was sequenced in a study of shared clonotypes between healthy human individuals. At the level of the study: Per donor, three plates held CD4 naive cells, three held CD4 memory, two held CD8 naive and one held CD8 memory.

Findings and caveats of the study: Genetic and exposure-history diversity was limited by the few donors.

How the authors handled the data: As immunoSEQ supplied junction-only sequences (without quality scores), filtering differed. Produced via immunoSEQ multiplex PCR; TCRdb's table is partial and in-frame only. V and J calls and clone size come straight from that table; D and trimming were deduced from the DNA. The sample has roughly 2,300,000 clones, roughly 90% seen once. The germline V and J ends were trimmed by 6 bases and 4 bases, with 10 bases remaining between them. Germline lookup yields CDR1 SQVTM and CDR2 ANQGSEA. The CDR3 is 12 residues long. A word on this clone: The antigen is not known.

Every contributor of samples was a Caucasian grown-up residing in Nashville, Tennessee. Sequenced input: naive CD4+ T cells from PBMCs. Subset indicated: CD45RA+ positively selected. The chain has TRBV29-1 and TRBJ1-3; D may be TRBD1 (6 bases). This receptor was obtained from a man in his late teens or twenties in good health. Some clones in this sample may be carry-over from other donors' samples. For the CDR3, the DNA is TGCAGCGTCATCGACAGGGGAAACACCATATATTTT. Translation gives CSVIDRGNTIYF.